This entry features one TCR beta chain sequence. The data stem from a study of blood T cell repertoires in COVID-19. Turning to the study itself: The origin of the acute and convalescent COVID-19 samples was the United States, Italy and Spain. Sources were T cells, B-cell-depleted T cells, or PBMCs; the material itself was cDNA or gDNA.

In the study's own analysis: Quantification of nucleated cells was approximated via reference gene primer amplification. Sequenced by immunoSEQ multiplex PCR; TCRdb stores in-frame clones only, minus some. Clone size and V and J calls were adopted from that table, with D and trimming inferred from the DNA. The table has tens of thousands of clones, 80% to 90% seen once. Trimming took 7 bases from V and 2 from J, leaving 18 bases between them. Germline CDR1 is SQVTM and CDR2 is ANQGSEA. This CDR3 is built from 15 residues. Sequenced input: peripheral blood. The clonotype was recovered from a man aged 40-55 years with acute or convalescent COVID-19. The chain is built from TRBV29-1 and TRBJ2-1, with a tentative D call TRBD1 (5 bases). The CDR3 nucleotides read TGCAGCGCCGGGCTCTTCCAGGGCCCCTACAATGAGCAGTTCTTC. Its translation: CSAGLFQGPYNEQFF.